The sequence of this T cell receptor (beta chain) was determined in a study of immune heterogeneity within non-small cell lung tumors. Concerning this clonotype itself: At one end the junction does not follow the germline gene, possibly because of a read error.

Multiplex PCR relied on 32 V and 13 J primers to amplify TCR beta CDR3. TCRdb redid the calling of the multiplex PCR reads with MiXCR, one entry per CDR3 protein. The repertoire has some 31,000 distinct CDR3 sequences, around 30% of them found once; the top ten carry 4%. The template consisted of bulk tumor genomic DNA, with about 600 ng used per sample. Surgical sampling yielded several biopsies per primary tumor (spaced far apart). With untreated, newly diagnosed non-small cell lung cancer, the patients went on to undergo curative surgery. The V gene's germline CDR1 is LNHDA and CDR2 SQIVND (reference sequence). The CDR3 contains 13 residues.

The receptor's source is a man aged 35 to 55 with non-small cell lung cancer. The rearrangement joins TRBV19 to TRBJ1-6; D not certain. The sample was lung tumor tissue. CDR3 in DNA: TGTGACAGTAGGTCAGAAACGAATTCACCCCTCCACTTT. Residues: CDSRSETNSPLHF.